A single sample is the source of the 22 T cell receptor beta chains below, sequenced in a study of chemoradiotherapy in HPV16-positive cancers. Sequencing used immunoSEQ multiplex PCR; TCRdb keeps in-frame clones, though not all of them. Of around 4,400 clones listed, roughly 88% are singletons. Sample collection occurred from a patient who underwent chemoradiotherapy. The receptors stem from a human donor with HPV-associated anogenital cancer.

This clone was detected once. The CDR3 sequence is CASSDGQGFTYGYTF. The CDR3 DNA sequence: TGTGCCAGTAGTGATGGACAGGGCTTCACCTATGGCTACACCTTC. The chain couples TRBV19 to TRBJ1-2; 8 positions match TRBD1. CDR3 size: 15 residues. Looked up from germline, CDR1 is LNHDA and CDR2 is SQIVND (reference sequence). The V gene end was trimmed by 5 bases and the J gene end by 4 bases; junction bases not matched to a gene: 9.

The chain employs TRBV14 and TRBJ1-1; 7 positions agree with TRBD1. Germline assignment: CDR1 SGHDN and CDR2 FVKESK. J gave up 6 bases and V 4 bases, and 11 bases lay outside the gene matches. The CDR3 runs 15 residues. The CDR3 region has the DNA TGTGCCAGCAGCCCCGAGGGACAGACACGGGCTGAAGCTTTCTTT. Protein product: CASSPEGQTRAEAFF.

The rearrangement joins TRBV7-2 to TRBJ2-1; TRBD2 matches at 13 bases. The germline V gene has CDR1 SGHTA and CDR2 FQGNSA. V shed 5 bases and J 10 bases; nucleotides not matched to a gene: 8. This CDR3 is built from 15 residues. CDR3 region: CASSVELAGGWEQFF. In DNA form, the CDR3 reads TGTGCCAGCAGCGTGGAACTAGCGGGAGGGTGGGAGCAGTTCTTC.

The chain is built from TRBV30 and TRBJ2-6; no clear D gene. There are 14 residues in the CDR3. The germline V gene encodes CDR1 GTSNPN and CDR2 SVGIG (reference sequence). Trimming took off 0 bases at V and 8 bases at J, with 11 bases between the two ends. In nucleotides, the CDR3 is TGTGCCTGGAGTGTACCTGGGCAGACCAACGTCCTGACTTTC. It translates to CAWSVPGQTNVLTF.

This chain links TRBV7-6 with TRBJ2-3; no clear D. Germline V lookup: CDR1 SGHVS, CDR2 FNYEAQ. The CDR3 is made up of 13 amino acids. V lost 1 base and J lost 2, with 4 bases in between. The CDR3 loop is CASSLGTTDTQYF. CDR3 nucleotide sequence: TGTGCCAGCAGCTTAGGTACCACAGATACGCAGTATTTT.

The sample holds a few counts of this clone. This chain connects TRBV6-4 to TRBJ1-3, with D unclear. CDR1 and CDR2 from the germline V gene are MRHNA and SNTAGT. The V end lost 6 bases, the J end lost 0 bases, and 9 bases lay between the germline ends. The CDR3 spans 14 residues. CDR3 residues: CASRVDTSGNTIYF. CDR3 nucleotides: TGTGCCAGCAGGGTCGACACCTCTGGAAACACCATATATTTT.

The chain employs TRBV15 and TRBJ2-1; D is uncertain. This CDR3 has 13 amino acids. V lost 0 bases, J lost 7 bases, and 7 bases lay in between. Germline V gene lookup returns CDR1 LNHNV and CDR2 YYDKDF (reference sequence). The CDR3 DNA is TGTGCCACCAGCAGAGATCTGGGGAATGAGCAGTTCTTC. Its protein is CATSRDLGNEQFF.

The chain employs TRBV6-1 and TRBJ2-2, with D perhaps TRBD2 (6 bases). Germline V lookup: CDR1 MNHNS, CDR2 SASEGT. V lost 6 bases and J 4 bases, leaving 9 bases between the germline ends. The CDR3 totals 13 residues. This chain's CDR3 is CASSRLGTGELFF. Here the CDR3 DNA reads TGTGCCAGCAGCCGACTAGGCACCGGGGAGCTGTTTTTT.

The CDR3 sequence: CASTELVFQQGYTF. In DNA, the CDR3 is TGTGCCAGCACCGAGTTGGTTTTTCAACAGGGCTACACCTTC. This sequence joins TRBV2 and TRBJ1-2; D uncertain. This CDR3 spans 14 amino acids. Germline V gives CDR1 SNHLY, CDR2 FYNNEI. V lost 7 bases and J lost 8, with 20 bases in between.

The chain employs TRBV30 and TRBJ1-4; unclear D gene. V gave up 7 bases and J gave up 8 bases, with 14 bases separating them. CDR3 length: 12 amino acids. The V gene's germline CDR1 is GTSNPN and CDR2 SVGIG (reference sequence). The CDR3 DNA reads as TGTGCCTTCCCTGGCACAGCCGAAAAACTGTTTTTT. Residues: CAFPGTAEKLFF.

The chain has TRBV28 and TRBJ1-2, with 7 bases identical to TRBD1. Germline-derived CDR1 and CDR2 are MDHEN and SYDVKM. This CDR3 is built from 11 residues. With V trimmed by 7 bases and J by 9 bases, 5 bases remained unmatched. CDR3 nucleotide sequence: TGTGCCAGCACCGGACAGGTTAGCTACACCTTC. Its translation is CASTGQVSYTF.

V and J are TRBV10-3 and TRBJ1-6, with 9 positions matching TRBD1. J gave up 8 bases and V 7 bases, and 3 bases lay outside the gene matches. The length of the CDR3 is 13 residues. The germline gives CDR1 ENHRY, CDR2 SYGVKD. This chain's CDR3 is CAIKRTGDSPLHF. The CDR3 nucleotides are TGTGCCATCAAGAGGACAGGGGATTCACCCCTCCACTTT.

The CDR3 bases are TGCAGCGTTGAAGTAAGGTCCGGGGCAGGGAACACCTACGAGCAGTACTTC. Translating it yields CSVEVRSGAGNTYEQYF. The chain employs TRBV29-1 and TRBJ2-5; D is perhaps TRBD1 or TRBD2 (5 bases each). Judging by the DNA end, TRBJ2-7 fits better; the J call may be wrong. CDR1 is SQVTM, CDR2 ANQGSEA, per germline. The CDR3 spans 17 residues.

The V gene is TRBV28, the J gene TRBJ1-5; the match to TRBD1 covers 7 bases. V was clipped by 5 bases and J by 5 bases; unmatched bases: 15. The germline gives CDR1 MDHEN, CDR2 SYDVKM. The CDR3 consists of 17 residues. The CDR3 DNA follows: TGTGCCAGCAGTCTCTACCTAGACAGGGTTAACCATCAGCCCCAGCATTTT. Encoded protein: CASSLYLDRVNHQPQHF.

J is TRBJ1-1 and V is TRBV2; D gene ambiguous. V lost 0 bases and J lost 3, with 5 bases in between. There are 13 residues in the CDR3. The germline V gene has CDR1 SNHLY and CDR2 FYNNEI. The DNA of the CDR3 is TGTGCCAGCAGTGAAGCACACGACACTGAAGCTTTCTTT. Translated: CASSEAHDTEAFF.

The rearrangement joins TRBV6-1 to TRBJ1-5; TRBD1 is a possible D gene (5 bases). The CDR3 totals 15 residues. The germline V gene has CDR1 MNHNS and CDR2 SASEGT. The V and J ends lost 5 bases and 9 bases respectively, with 20 bases between them. This CDR3 reads CASSPLSGPELPQHF. The CDR3 region has the DNA TGTGCCAGCAGTCCTCTATCGGGGCCAGAACTGCCCCAGCATTTT.

The V gene is TRBV2, the J gene TRBJ2-4; TRBD1 might be the D (5 bases). The CDR3 is made up of 15 amino acids. V dropped 4 bases and J dropped 0 bases, with 10 bases sitting between them. Germline lookup yields CDR1 SNHLY and CDR2 FYNNEI. The CDR3 region has the DNA TGTGCCAGCAGTGCTTTGGGGCTAGCCAAAAACATTCAGTACTTC. Amino acids: CASSALGLAKNIQYF.

The chain links TRBV9 to TRBJ1-2; D remains unclear. Germline V gene sequence: CDR1 SGDLS, CDR2 YYNGEE. This CDR3 is 15 amino acids long. V was pared by 1 base and J by 0 bases, with 10 bases between. CDR3 sequence: CASSVMGTTNYGYTF. CDR3 coding DNA: TGTGCCAGCAGCGTAATGGGAACTACTAACTATGGCTACACCTTC.

The J gene is TRBJ2-1, the V gene TRBV28; D unclear. Germline V gene sequence: CDR1 MDHEN, CDR2 SYDVKM. This CDR3 has 13 residues. The ends were cut back, 8 bases at V and 4 bases at J, with 12 bases in the middle. The CDR3 DNA is TGTGCCAGCTCCATGTGGGTTTACAATGAGCAGTTCTTC. Residues: CASSMWVYNEQFF.

The CDR3 is CAWSVGRQETQYF. The CDR3 DNA sequence: TGTGCCTGGAGTGTTGGCCGACAAGAGACCCAGTACTTC. V is TRBV30 and J is TRBJ2-5, with D unclear. With 0 bases removed from V and 2 bases from J, the gap between germline ends came to 7 bases. Per germline, CDR1 GTSNPN and CDR2 SVGIG (reference sequence). The CDR3 consists of 13 residues.

The chain carries TRBV5-6 and TRBJ2-7, with 9 positions matching TRBD1. Trimming removed 1 base from V and 5 bases from J; junction bases left unmatched: 7. Germline CDR1 SGHDT, CDR2 YYEEEE. The length of the CDR3 is 15 residues. The CDR3 sequence is CASSLSGTGSHEQYF. The CDR3 DNA reads TGTGCCAGCAGCTTGTCGGGGACAGGGTCCCACGAGCAGTACTTC.

The chain has TRBV11-2 and TRBJ2-7; maybe TRBD1 (6 bases). The V gene lost 6 bases and the J gene lost 4 bases, with 22 bases spanning the gap. The CDR3 length is 16 residues. Germline CDR1 and CDR2: SGHAT and FQNNGV. The CDR3 DNA is TGTGCCAGCAGGCCCAGCCTGACAGGTTCGGAATACGAGCAGTACTTC. Protein sequence: CASRPSLTGSEYEQYF.